These 26 T cell receptor beta chains originate from one sample sequenced in a study of cytomegalovirus exposure and HLA in healthy donors. The PCR used 60 Vbeta and 13 Jbeta primers. Using immunoSEQ multiplex PCR, the repertoire was profiled, and TCRdb retains in-frame clones only, with some absent. The table shows about 160,000 clones, with approximately 80% occurring only once. Sequenced material: PBMCs. The receptor set was obtained from a man aged 18 to 29 in good health and CMV-seropositive.

V is TRBV25-1 and J is TRBJ2-7; TRBD1 might be the D (6 bases). Germline assignment: CDR1 MGHDK and CDR2 SYGVNS. With 4 bases removed from V and 4 bases from J, the gap between germline ends came to 14 bases. The CDR3 has 14 residues. The CDR3 region is CASSVRTDSYEQYF. CDR3 coding DNA: TGTGCCAGCAGTGTTCGGACAGATAGTTACGAGCAGTACTTC.

The gene calls are TRBV7-2 and TRBJ2-7, with 9 bases lining up with TRBD2. The ends lost 2 bases at V and 6 bases at J; junction bases unmatched: 5. The CDR3 length is 14 residues. Per germline, CDR1 SGHTA and CDR2 FQGNSA. CDR3 bases: TGTGCCAGCAGCTTATTAGCGGGAGTCTCCGAGCAGTACTTC. Amino acid sequence: CASSLLAGVSEQYF.

This chain links TRBV7-2 with TRBJ1-2, with D uncertain. There are 16 residues in the CDR3. Deletions cut 5 bases from V and 3 bases from J, with 19 bases between. Germline V gives CDR1 SGHTA, CDR2 FQGNSA. Here the CDR3 DNA reads TGTGCCAGCAGCCTTCGGCGGACGGGAGGCGACTATGGCTACACCTTC. Amino acid sequence: CASSLRRTGGDYGYTF.

This clone has only a few counts. One junction end disagrees with the germline gene, perhaps due to a read error. The chain is built from TRBV5-1 and TRBJ2-6; the D gene is possibly TRBD2 (5 bases). Germline CDR1 is SGHRS and CDR2 is YFSETQ. The CDR3 sequence is 14 residues long. As DNA, the CDR3 is TGCGCCAGCAGCTTGGGACTATGGGCCAACGGCCTGACTTTC. The encoded protein is CASSLGLWANGLTF.

The chain recombines TRBV5-4 with TRBJ2-7; 7 nucleotides line up with TRBD1. The CDR3 consists of 16 residues. The germline V gene has CDR1 SGHNT and CDR2 YYREEE (reference sequence). V shed 5 bases and J 3 bases; nucleotides not matched to a gene: 14. The CDR3 here is CASSPRSGQEFYEQYF. The DNA of the CDR3 is TGTGCCAGCAGTCCCCGTTCCGGACAGGAATTCTACGAGCAGTACTTC.

This sequence joins TRBV5-5 and TRBJ2-2; no clear D gene. Germline V gene sequence: CDR1 SGHKS, CDR2 YYEKEE (reference sequence). The V end lost 0 bases, the J end lost 0 bases, and 9 bases lay between the germline ends. The CDR3 consists of 16 residues. The CDR3, as DNA: TGTGCCAGCAGCTTGGTGTTTCAGGCGAACACCGGGGAGCTGTTTTTT. This codes for CASSLVFQANTGELFF.

This chain links TRBV7-2 with TRBJ2-1; D is uncertain. There are 15 residues in the CDR3. Germline V gene lookup returns CDR1 SGHTA and CDR2 FQGNSA. V gave up 1 base and J gave up 5 bases, with 12 bases separating them. This CDR3 is CASSLEYHSDNEQFF. CDR3 coding DNA: TGTGCCAGCAGCTTAGAATACCACAGTGACAATGAGCAGTTCTTC.

The rearrangement joins TRBV30 to TRBJ2-7; TRBD2 matches at 9 bases. V trimming: 0 bases; J trimming: 9 bases; junction bases outside the gene matches: 6. CDR3 length equals 13 residues. Germline loops: CDR1 GTSNPN, CDR2 SVGIG (reference sequence). The CDR3 nucleotides are TGTGCCTGGAGTGTGGGACTAGCAACGTGGCAGTACTTC. Translation gives CAWSVGLATWQYF.

The genes are TRBV19 and TRBJ2-3; D perhaps matches TRBD2 (5 bases). Trimming removed 9 bases from V and 4 bases from J, with 23 bases in between. Germline V lookup: CDR1 LNHDA, CDR2 SQIVND (reference sequence). The CDR3 is made up of 16 amino acids. CDR3 in DNA: TGTGCCAGCAAGCTTTCCGGGATGACTCGTCCAGATACGCAGTATTTT. This sequence encodes CASKLSGMTRPDTQYF.

J is TRBJ1-1 and V is TRBV6-1, with D tentatively TRBD1 (5 bases). The CDR3 is made up of 15 amino acids. Germline-derived CDR1 and CDR2 are MNHNS and SASEGT. Between the trimmed V and J ends, which lost 3 bases and 0 bases, there was a span of 11 bases. The CDR3 coding sequence is TGTGCCAGCAGTGATCGACAGCCCCTGAACACTGAAGCTTTCTTT. The encoded protein is CASSDRQPLNTEAFF.

This chain joins TRBV5-6 and TRBJ2-2, with 7 positions matching TRBD1. The CDR3 extends over 15 amino acids. Unmatched junction bases numbered 4, after V lost 5 bases and J lost 0 bases. Germline values: CDR1 SGHDT, CDR2 YYEEEE. CDR3 in amino acids: CASRRQGTNTGELFF. As DNA, the CDR3 is TGTGCCAGCAGGCGACAGGGAACGAACACCGGGGAGCTGTTTTTT.

The chain is built from TRBV18 and TRBJ2-2; a weak D match, TRBD2 (6 bases). Per germline, CDR1 KGHSH and CDR2 LQKENI. The CDR3 runs 16 residues. The ends were cut back, 1 base at V and 6 bases at J, with 15 bases in the middle. CDR3 coding DNA: TGTGCCAGCTCACCACTTCTGAGACTAGGATCCGGGGAGCTGTTTTTT. It translates to CASSPLLRLGSGELFF.

This clone appeared a single time. The chain couples TRBV5-5 to TRBJ2-7; D gene ambiguous. The CDR3 has 14 residues. V lost 0 bases and J lost 2, with 9 bases in between. Germline loops: CDR1 SGHKS, CDR2 YYEKEE (reference sequence). CDR3 in DNA: TGTGCCAGCAGCTTGGTACAGATAACCTACGAGCAGTACTTC. Protein product: CASSLVQITYEQYF.

The rearrangement links TRBV28 to TRBJ1-4; D gene ambiguous. This CDR3 has 15 amino acids. Per the germline V gene, CDR1 is MDHEN and CDR2 is SYDVKM. The V and J ends lost 6 bases and 8 bases respectively, with 19 bases between them. The CDR3 spells CASRTDYSIKEKLFF. The CDR3 region has the DNA TGTGCCAGCAGGACTGACTACAGTATTAAGGAAAAACTGTTTTTT.

DNA of the CDR3: TGTGCCAGCAGCTTGAAGACAGGGGGCTGGGACTATGGCTACACCTTC. Translated: CASSLKTGGWDYGYTF. J is TRBJ1-2 and V is TRBV5-6, with 10 positions matching TRBD1. This CDR3 is built from 16 residues. The ends lost 1 base at V and 3 bases at J; junction bases unmatched: 6. Germline V lookup: CDR1 SGHDT, CDR2 YYEEEE.

This clone was recorded a few times. This chain links TRBV15 with TRBJ2-2; 7 bases fit TRBD1. Trimming took 3 bases from V and 0 from J; bases not matched to a gene: 10. Germline V gives CDR1 LNHNV, CDR2 YYDKDF (reference sequence). This CDR3 contains 18 residues. The CDR3 nucleotides are TGTGCCACCAGCAGGGATCTTTGGGACAGACCGAACACCGGGGAGCTGTTTTTT. Translation gives CATSRDLWDRPNTGELFF.

The V gene is TRBV4-2, the J gene TRBJ2-2, with a tentative D call TRBD2 (6 bases). V lost 4 bases and J 1 base, leaving 16 bases between the germline ends. The CDR3 is 17 residues long. The germline V gene has CDR1 LGHNA and CDR2 YNFKEQ. The CDR3 sequence: CASSRSRTEGNTGELFF. In DNA, the CDR3 is TGTGCCAGCAGCCGCTCCAGAACGGAGGGGAACACCGGGGAGCTGTTTTTT.

The chain employs TRBV6-1 and TRBJ2-7; D remains unclear. Looked up from germline, CDR1 is MNHNS and CDR2 is SASEGT. V was trimmed by 1 base and J by 4 bases, leaving 8 bases between them. This CDR3 has 13 residues. The chain's CDR3 is CASSEVASYEQYF. CDR3 sequence (DNA): TGTGCCAGCAGTGAAGTAGCTAGTTACGAGCAGTACTTC.

The CDR3 protein is CASSPPSSYEQYF. Here the CDR3 DNA reads TGTGCCAGCAGCCCCCCGAGCTCCTACGAGCAGTACTTC. V usage is TRBV7-2 and J usage is TRBJ2-7; D not resolved. The CDR3 length is 13 residues. Germline V lookup: CDR1 SGHTA, CDR2 FQGNSA. Trimming removed 5 bases at V and 0 bases at J, with 8 bases between.

The rearrangement uses TRBV29-1 and TRBJ2-3; D is unresolved. The CDR3 contains 14 residues. V was trimmed by 1 base and J by 3 bases, leaving 11 bases between them. CDR1 and CDR2 (germline): SQVTM, ANQGSEA. The CDR3 reads CSVEGRTVTDTQYF. The CDR3 nucleotides read TGCAGCGTTGAAGGTCGCACAGTTACAGATACGCAGTATTTT.

This clone came up a few times. V gene TRBV6-6 combines with J gene TRBJ2-1, with a weak D call TRBD1 (6 bases). This CDR3 contains 13 residues. Trimming left V 2 bases short and J 5 bases short, with 7 bases between. The germline V gene encodes CDR1 MNHNY and CDR2 SVGAGI (reference sequence). CDR3 region: CASSYGTNNEQFF. In DNA form, the CDR3 reads TGTGCCAGCAGTTACGGGACAAACAATGAGCAGTTCTTC.

This chain links TRBV27 with TRBJ2-3; unclear D gene. Trimming shortened V by 5 bases and J by 0 bases, and 9 bases separated the two germline ends. Germline CDR1 and CDR2: MNHEY and SMNVEV (reference sequence). This CDR3 spans 14 amino acids. CDR3 residues: CASSLLASTDTQYF. The CDR3 DNA is TGTGCCAGCAGTCTATTAGCTAGCACAGATACGCAGTATTTT.

This clone has only a few counts. The chain employs TRBV19 and TRBJ2-7; D might be TRBD2 (6 bases). Per the germline V gene, CDR1 is LNHDA and CDR2 is SQIVND (reference sequence). The CDR3 loop spans 17 amino acids. V dropped 3 bases and J dropped 0 bases, with 18 bases sitting between them. The CDR3 nucleotides are TGTGCCAGTAGTATTAGTCTTGGACTAACCCACTCCTACGAGCAGTACTTC. It codes for CASSISLGLTHSYEQYF.

This clone was observed a few times. V is TRBV11-2 and J is TRBJ2-1; 8 nucleotides match TRBD2. CDR3 length: 15 amino acids. With 5 bases clipped from V and 4 bases from J, the junction kept 7 bases outside the gene matches. Germline-derived CDR1 and CDR2 are SGHAT and FQNNGV. Written as DNA, the CDR3 is TGTGCCAGCAGCCCATGGGAGCGGGAGTACAATGAGCAGTTCTTC. Its translation: CASSPWEREYNEQFF.

The chain is built from TRBV6-4 and TRBJ2-1, with 13 bases identical to TRBD2. The CDR3 runs to 15 residues. With V trimmed by 4 bases and J by 6 bases, 3 bases remained unmatched. The germline CDR1 and CDR2 sequences are MRHNA and SNTAGT. The CDR3 protein is CASSAGTSGINEQFF. CDR3 DNA: TGTGCCAGCAGTGCCGGGACTAGCGGGATCAATGAGCAGTTCTTC.

This chain uses TRBV7-2 with TRBJ1-1; 11 nucleotides line up with TRBD1. The CDR3 sequence is 14 residues long. The J segment lost 4 bases and the V segment lost 4 bases, leaving 2 bases of the junction unmatched. CDR1 SGHTA and CDR2 FQGNSA come from the germline V gene. The CDR3 DNA reads as TGTGCCAGCAGCTGGACAGGGGGCCTCACTGAAGCTTTCTTT. This gives the protein CASSWTGGLTEAFF.